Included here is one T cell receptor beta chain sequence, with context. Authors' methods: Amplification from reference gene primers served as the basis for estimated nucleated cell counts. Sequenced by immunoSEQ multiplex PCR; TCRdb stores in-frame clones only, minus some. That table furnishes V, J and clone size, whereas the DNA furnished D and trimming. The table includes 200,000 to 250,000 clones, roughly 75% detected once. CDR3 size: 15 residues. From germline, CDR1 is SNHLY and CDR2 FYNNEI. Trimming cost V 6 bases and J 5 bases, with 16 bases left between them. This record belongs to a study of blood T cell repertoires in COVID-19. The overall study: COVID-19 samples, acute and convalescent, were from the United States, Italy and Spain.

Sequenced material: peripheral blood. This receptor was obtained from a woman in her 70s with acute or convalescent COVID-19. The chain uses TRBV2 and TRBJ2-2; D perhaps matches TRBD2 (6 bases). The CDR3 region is CASSYQAGRTGELFF. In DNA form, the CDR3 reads TGTGCCAGCAGCTACCAGGCGGGGCGTACCGGGGAGCTGTTTTTT.